Following are 8 T cell receptor beta chains from one sample sequenced in a study of T cell repertoires in cytomegalovirus infection (dated by TCRdb to about 2019). TCRdb lists the instrument as Illumina HiSeq 1500. TCRdb reanalyzed the raw reads on its own, using fastp at Q25 for trimming and MiXCR for clone calling, and kept in-frame beta chains. Identical CDR3 proteins give one entry, which carries the most common genes and DNA. The sample table contains some 200,000 distinct CDR3 sequences; only one count was recorded for roughly two fifths of them. Clones ranked in the top ten supply roughly three fifths of the sample. These receptors' antigens are unknown. The treatment or condition label, as the study defines it: in vitro stimulation with specific CMV peptide epitopes to enrich CMV-specific T cells. Material: CD8+ T cells from cultured PBMCs, obtained from culture after CMV antigen stimulation. These receptors all come from a human donor in good health (CMV status not recorded). Some clones in this sample may be carry-over from other donors' samples.

CDR3 sequence (DNA): TGTGCCAGCAGCTTTATCTATGGCTACACCTTC. Its translation is CASSFIYGYTF. The rearrangement joins TRBV7-9 to TRBJ1-2; D gene uncertain. The V end was cut by 3 bases, the J end by 4 bases, with 3 bases between. Germline V CDR1 and CDR2: SEHNR, FQNEAQ (reference sequence). The CDR3 has 11 residues.

J is TRBJ1-2 and V is TRBV10-3, with unresolved D. CDR3 size: 13 residues. With 3 bases removed from V and 2 bases from J, the gap between germline ends came to 7 bases. Germline lookup yields CDR1 ENHRY and CDR2 SYGVKD. The CDR3 sequence: CAISDRSNYGYTF. The DNA of the CDR3 is TGTGCCATCAGTGACAGGTCAAACTATGGCTACACCTTC.

The chain joins TRBV2 to TRBJ2-7; D uncertain. This CDR3 contains 12 residues. The ends were cut back, 7 bases at V and 0 bases at J, with 7 bases in the middle. Germline CDR1 reads SNHLY; CDR2 reads FYNNEI. CDR3 in amino acids: CASTPVSYEQYF. In DNA form, the CDR3 reads TGTGCCAGCACGCCCGTCTCCTACGAGCAGTACTTC.

The chain carries TRBV9 and TRBJ2-3; TRBD1 agrees at 9 bases. Germline V gene lookup returns CDR1 SGDLS and CDR2 YYNGEE. Losses at the gene ends were 4 bases for V and 5 bases for J; bases not matched to a gene: 11. This CDR3 has 16 residues. The CDR3 DNA sequence: TGTGCCAGCAGCCCCTGGGACAGGGCTTTGCAAGATACGCAGTATTTT. Translating it yields CASSPWDRALQDTQYF.

The table lists this clonotype with a few counts. The CDR3 loop is CASRTSSYNEQFF. The DNA of the CDR3 is TGTGCCAGCCGGACTAGCTCCTACAATGAGCAGTTCTTC. The rearrangement uses TRBV19 and TRBJ2-1, with 7 positions matching TRBD2. Trimming at V came to 9 bases and at J to 0 bases, leaving 2 bases not matched to a gene. The CDR3 is 13 residues long. CDR1 and CDR2 from the germline V gene are LNHDA and SQIVND (reference sequence). The full variable domain, completed using reference TRBV19 and TRBJ2-1, is DGGITQSPKYLFRKEGQNVTLSCEQNLNHDAMYWYRQDPGQGLRLIYYSQIVNDFQKGDIAEGYSVSREKKESFPLTVTSAQKNPTAFYLCASRTSSYNEQFFGPGTRLTVL.

This chain connects TRBV7-4 to TRBJ2-7; D might be TRBD2 (5 bases). In germline, CDR1 is SGHVT, CDR2 SQSDAQ. V was clipped by 2 bases and J by 3 bases, with 8 bases between them. This CDR3 is 13 amino acids long. CDR3 loop: CASSLYGNYEQYF. In DNA, the CDR3 is TGTGCCAGCAGCTTATACGGGAACTACGAGCAGTACTTC.

V usage is TRBV5-6 and J usage is TRBJ1-5, with 7 bases identical to TRBD1. CDR3 length: 17 residues. Germline CDR1 is SGHDT and CDR2 is YYEEEE. The J segment lost 0 bases and the V segment lost 2 bases, leaving 8 bases of the junction unmatched. In nucleotides, the CDR3 is TGTGCCAGCAGCTTAGGCGGGACAGATTATAGCAATCAGCCCCAGCATTTT. This sequence encodes CASSLGGTDYSNQPQHF.

This clonotype came up a few times. This rearrangement joins TRBV5-4 to TRBJ2-7; 11 bases match TRBD2. Germline values: CDR1 SGHNT, CDR2 YYREEE (reference sequence). This CDR3 has 14 residues. V lost 3 bases and J lost 3; bases outside the gene matches: 2. The CDR3 DNA follows: TGTGCCAGCAGCTACGGGACTAGCGGCTACGAGCAGTACTTC. Translated, it gives CASSYGTSGYEQYF.